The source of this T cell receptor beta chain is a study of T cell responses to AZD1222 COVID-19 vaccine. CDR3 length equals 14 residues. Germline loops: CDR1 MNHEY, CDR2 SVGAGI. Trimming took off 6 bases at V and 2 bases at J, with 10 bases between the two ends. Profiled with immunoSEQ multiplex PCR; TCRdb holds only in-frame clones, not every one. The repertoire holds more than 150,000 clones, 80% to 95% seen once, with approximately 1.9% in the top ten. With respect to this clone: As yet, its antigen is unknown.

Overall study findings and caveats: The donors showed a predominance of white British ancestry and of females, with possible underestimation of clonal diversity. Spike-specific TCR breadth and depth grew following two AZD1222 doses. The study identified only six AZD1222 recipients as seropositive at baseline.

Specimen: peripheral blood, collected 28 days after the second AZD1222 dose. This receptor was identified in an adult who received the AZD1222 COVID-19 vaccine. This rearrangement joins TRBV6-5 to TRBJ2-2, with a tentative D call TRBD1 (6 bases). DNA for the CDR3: TGTGCCAGCAGCTTGGACAGAAACACCGGGGAGCTGTTTTTT. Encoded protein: CASSLDRNTGELFF.